The 24 T cell receptor beta chains below come from one sample, sequenced in a study of cytotoxic CD8 clonotypes in ibrutinib-treated CLL. Sequencing was performed with immunoSEQ multiplex PCR; in TCRdb, only in-frame clones are kept and a portion is missing. The sample includes around 40,000 clones, 60% to 80% of them seen just once. The sample in question was PBMCs, obtained at disease progression, from a patient treated with ibrutinib. These receptors came from a human donor with chronic lymphocytic leukemia.

This chain links TRBV6-1 with TRBJ1-6; 8 bases fit TRBD1. Germline V gives CDR1 MNHNS, CDR2 SASEGT. V trimming: 3 bases; J trimming: 10 bases; junction bases outside the gene matches: 5. CDR3 length: 14 amino acids. CDR3 bases: TGTGCCAGCAGTGACGACAGGGGTTGGTCACCCCTCCACTTT. This codes for CASSDDRGWSPLHF.

This clone was found a few times. J is TRBJ1-2 and V is TRBV6-1; TRBD1 is a possible D gene (6 bases). The germline V gene has CDR1 MNHNS and CDR2 SASEGT. The V end was cut by 0 bases, the J end by 5 bases, with 10 bases between. This CDR3 has 14 residues. CDR3 in amino acids: CASSEAGQGYGYTF. Written as DNA, the CDR3 is TGTGCCAGCAGTGAAGCTGGGCAGGGGTATGGCTACACCTTC.

The rearrangement uses TRBV7-9 and TRBJ1-2; 9 bases align to TRBD1. The germline V gene encodes CDR1 SEHNR and CDR2 FQNEAQ (reference sequence). This CDR3 has 15 amino acids. J lost 3 bases, V lost 4 bases, and 6 bases had no gene match. CDR3 coding DNA: TGTGCCAGCAGCTCTTGGGACAGGGAGGACTATGGCTACACCTTC. Residues: CASSSWDREDYGYTF.

The CDR3 region is CASSSPHLRGSGELFF. CDR3 nucleotides: TGCGCCAGCAGCTCTCCCCACTTAAGGGGGTCCGGGGAGCTGTTTTTT. The chain is built from TRBV5-1 and TRBJ2-2, with D tentatively TRBD1 (6 bases). The CDR3 is 16 amino acids. V gave up 3 bases and J gave up 6 bases, with 18 bases separating them. Germline V gene data show CDR1 as SGHRS and CDR2 as YFSETQ.

V usage is TRBV27 and J usage is TRBJ1-5; 9 bases align to TRBD1. The CDR3 loop spans 14 amino acids. Germline values: CDR1 MNHEY, CDR2 SMNVEV (reference sequence). Germline trimming cut 6 bases from V and 8 bases from J; bases unmatched to any gene: 8. The CDR3: CASSRGQGNKPQHF. The CDR3 DNA is TGTGCCAGCAGCCGAGGACAGGGGAATAAGCCCCAGCATTTT.

V is TRBV27 and J is TRBJ2-3, with 7 bases aligning to TRBD1. Germline loops: CDR1 MNHEY, CDR2 SMNVEV (reference sequence). The CDR3 is made up of 14 amino acids. The V and J ends lost 4 bases and 4 bases, in that order; junction bases with no gene match: 5. The CDR3 loop reads CASSSSGGPDTQYF. CDR3 coding DNA: TGTGCCAGCAGTTCGTCAGGGGGACCAGATACGCAGTATTTT.

V is TRBV6-6 and J is TRBJ2-1; the D gene is possibly TRBD2 (7 bases). V was cut by 6 bases and J by 5 bases, with 17 bases left in between. This CDR3 has 15 amino acids. Germline V lookup: CDR1 MNHNY, CDR2 SVGAGI (reference sequence). The CDR3, as DNA: TGTGCCAGCAGCTGGGGGGGCGGCCTGGACAATGAGCAGTTCTTC. This gives the protein CASSWGGGLDNEQFF.

V usage is TRBV2 and J usage is TRBJ1-2; no clear D gene. Germline CDR1 reads SNHLY; CDR2 reads FYNNEI. With 4 bases removed from V and 5 bases from J, the gap between germline ends came to 14 bases. This CDR3 comprises 14 residues. The CDR3 DNA reads TGTGCCAGCAGTGGGGGAGGGTACCGGTATGGCTACACCTTC. It translates to CASSGGGYRYGYTF.

The table lists this clone with a count of one. V gene TRBV11-2 combines with J gene TRBJ2-5; 10 positions match TRBD1. The tail of the sequence fits TRBJ2-7 better, so the J call may be wrong. This CDR3 contains 16 residues. Germline lookup yields CDR1 SGHAT and CDR2 FQNNGV. CDR3 sequence reads: CASSLGGRDRGDEQYF. The DNA of the CDR3 is TGTGCCAGCAGCTTAGGGGGCCGGGACAGGGGCGACGAGCAGTACTTC.

This clone was recorded once. The chain uses TRBV7-2 and TRBJ2-7; the match to TRBD1 covers 9 bases. In germline, CDR1 is SGHTA, CDR2 FQGNSA. The trim removed 5 bases at V and 9 bases at J, leaving 5 bases unmatched. The CDR3 runs to 12 residues. CDR3 DNA sequence: TGTGCCAGCAGCGGACAGGGGTTCTGGCAGTACTTC. Its protein is CASSGQGFWQYF. The full variable domain, completed using reference TRBV7-2 and TRBJ2-7, is GAGVSQSPSNKVTEKGKDVELRCDPISGHTALYWYRQSLGQGLEFLIYFQGNSAPDKSGLPSDRFSAERTGGSVSTLTIQRTQQEDSAVYLCASSGQGFWQYFGPGTRLTVT.

The chain recombines TRBV7-6 with TRBJ1-4, with a tentative D call TRBD1 (5 bases). The CDR3 is made up of 15 amino acids. V was cut by 5 bases and J by 6 bases, with 16 bases left in between. Germline V gene lookup returns CDR1 SGHVS and CDR2 FNYEAQ. The CDR3 DNA sequence: TGTGCCAGCAGCGAACGGAAACGGGGGGATGAAAAACTGTTTTTT. As protein: CASSERKRGDEKLFF. The whole variable domain, filled in from reference TRBV7-6 and TRBJ1-4, reads GAGVSQSPRYKVTKRGQDVALRCDPISGHVSLYWYRQALGQGPEFLTYFNYEAQQDKSGLPNDRFSAERPEGSISTLTIQRTEQRDSAMYRCASSERKRGDEKLFFGSGTQLSVL.

The J gene is TRBJ1-1, the V gene TRBV4-1, with a tentative D call TRBD1 (5 bases). Trimming removed 4 bases at V and 0 bases at J, with 12 bases between. The CDR3 is made up of 15 amino acids. The germline V gene has CDR1 MGHRA and CDR2 YSYEKL. CDR3 sequence (DNA): TGCGCCAGCAGCCCGACCGGGACCTTGAACACTGAAGCTTTCTTT. Amino acid sequence: CASSPTGTLNTEAFF.

The V and J genes are TRBV18 and TRBJ2-1; 11 bases line up with TRBD2. The germline CDR1 and CDR2 sequences are KGHSH and LQKENI. The V segment lost 5 bases and the J segment 3 bases; nucleotides outside the gene matches: 9. CDR3 length: 17 residues. The CDR3, as DNA: TGTGCCAGCTCAAAAGGGACTAGCGGTGGGGGCTACAATGAGCAGTTCTTC. This translates into CASSKGTSGGGYNEQFF.

V is TRBV29-1 and J is TRBJ1-1, with 7 bases fitting TRBD1. V shed 1 base and J 4 bases; nucleotides not matched to a gene: 3. In germline, CDR1 is SQVTM, CDR2 ANQGSEA. The CDR3 runs to 13 residues. The CDR3 region is CSVEAQGGTEAFF. CDR3 in DNA: TGCAGCGTTGAAGCCCAGGGGGGCACTGAAGCTTTCTTT.

V gene TRBV7-8 combines with J gene TRBJ1-2; 7 nucleotides line up with TRBD1. Germline-derived CDR1 and CDR2 are SGHVS and FQNEAQ. V shed 5 bases and J 4 bases; nucleotides not matched to a gene: 19. This CDR3 region has 18 residues. The CDR3 is CASSLGAAGGFLGYGYTF. The CDR3 coding sequence is TGTGCCAGCAGCCTAGGGGCGGCAGGGGGATTTCTTGGCTATGGCTACACCTTC.

J is TRBJ2-3 and V is TRBV5-6, with D unresolved. Trimming stripped 0 bases from V and 7 bases from J, with 6 bases between. Germline V gene data show CDR1 as SGHDT and CDR2 as YYEEEE. This CDR3 region has 12 residues. CDR3 nucleotides: TGTGCCAGCAGCTTGGGTGCAAATACGCAGTATTTT. It translates to CASSLGANTQYF.

The chain couples TRBV29-1 to TRBJ2-5; D remains ambiguous. This CDR3 has 12 amino acids. Trimming left V 3 bases short and J 2 bases short, with 7 bases between. Germline CDR1 and CDR2: SQVTM and ANQGSEA. CDR3 coding DNA: TGCAGCGTTGAGGAAGGGCAAGAGACCCAGTACTTC. Its protein is CSVEEGQETQYF.

The chain combines TRBV2 with TRBJ1-2; TRBD1 might be the D (5 bases). CDR1 is SNHLY, CDR2 FYNNEI, per germline. V was clipped by 2 bases and J by 10 bases, with 17 bases between them. CDR3 length: 14 residues. CDR3 region: CASSEKSWGSDYTF. The CDR3 DNA reads TGTGCCAGCAGTGAAAAATCATGGGGGTCAGACTACACCTTC.

The CDR3 region has the DNA TGTGCCAGCAGCCCGACAGAGTCCGGGGAGCTGTTTTTT. It translates to CASSPTESGELFF. The chain couples TRBV7-8 to TRBJ2-2; the D gene is possibly TRBD1 (5 bases). This CDR3 spans 13 amino acids. The V and J ends lost 5 bases and 6 bases respectively, with 10 bases between them. CDR1 and CDR2 from the germline V gene are SGHVS and FQNEAQ.

The chain uses TRBV27 and TRBJ1-4, with D tentatively TRBD1 (5 bases). CDR3 size: 18 residues. Trimming took 5 bases from V and 0 from J, leaving 19 bases between them. CDR1 and CDR2 from the germline V gene are MNHEY and SMNVEV (reference sequence). The CDR3 spells CASSQGHGIPTTNEKLFF. The CDR3, as DNA: TGTGCCAGCAGTCAGGGCCACGGTATTCCAACAACTAATGAAAAACTGTTTTTT.

In this sample, this clone turned up a few times. The rearrangement joins TRBV14 to TRBJ1-1; the D is unclear. The length of the CDR3 is 18 residues. The germline V and J ends were trimmed by 1 base and 5 bases, with 23 bases remaining between them. Germline CDR1 and CDR2: SGHDN and FVKESK. CDR3 DNA: TGTGCCAGCAGCCAAGGGCTCTCCGGGTCGGTCCAGGAGACTGAAGCTTTCTTT. Translated, it gives CASSQGLSGSVQETEAFF.

This rearrangement joins TRBV11-1 to TRBJ2-7; TRBD1 matches 9 bases. With V trimmed by 3 bases and J by 5 bases, 8 bases remained unmatched. The CDR3 has 15 residues. Germline assignment: CDR1 SGHAT and CDR2 FQDESV (reference sequence). The CDR3 nucleotides read TGTGCCAGCAGCTTGGACGCGACAGGGGGGGACGAGCAGTACTTC. Its protein product is CASSLDATGGDEQYF.

This clone appeared a single time. The chain combines TRBV27 with TRBJ1-6; D uncertain. Trimming pared 2 bases from V and 14 bases from J, leaving 16 bases between. The germline CDR1 and CDR2 sequences are MNHEY and SMNVEV (reference sequence). This CDR3 contains 14 residues. DNA for the CDR3: TGTGCCAGCAGTTTAGGACCGCTCTTGGGGACCCTCCACTTT. This codes for CASSLGPLLGTLHF.

The genes are TRBV5-5 and TRBJ1-4; D not certain. This CDR3 has 14 residues. CDR1 SGHKS and CDR2 YYEKEE come from the germline V gene (reference sequence). Trimming removed 2 bases at V and 0 bases at J, with 5 bases between. CDR3 coding DNA: TGTGCCAGCAGCTTCGGAGCAACTAATGAAAAACTGTTTTTT. Residues: CASSFGATNEKLFF.